Listed here are 6 T cell receptor beta chains from one sample, sequenced in a study of shared clonotypes between healthy human individuals. Assay: immunoSEQ multiplex PCR; the TCRdb copy retains only in-frame clones and omits some. Among about 2.4 million clones listed, around 90% were seen once. Sequencing was performed on naive CD4+ T cells sorted from blood. Subset defined: CD45RA+ positively selected. The source is a man aged 18 to 30 in good health.

The chain recombines TRBV6-5 with TRBJ1-5, with 7 bases that match TRBD1. Germline loops: CDR1 MNHEY, CDR2 SVGAGI. V trimming: 7 bases; J trimming: 2 bases; junction bases outside the gene matches: 5. This CDR3 has 14 amino acids. CDR3 residues: CASIDRAGNQPQHF. The DNA for the CDR3 is TGTGCCAGCATTGACAGGGCCGGCAATCAGCCCCAGCATTTT.

The DNA for the CDR3 is TGCGCCAGCAGCTTGGTCCCTACAGAGGGGGAGACCCAGTACTTC. It codes for CASSLVPTEGETQYF. The V call is TRBV5-1, the J call TRBJ2-5, with D possibly being TRBD1 or TRBD2 (5 bases each). V dropped 0 bases and J dropped 5 bases, with 14 bases sitting between them. The CDR3 is 15 residues long. Germline loops: CDR1 SGHRS, CDR2 YFSETQ. Supplemented by reference TRBV5-1 and TRBJ2-5, the full variable domain reads KAGVTQTPRYLIKTRGQQVTLSCSPISGHRSVSWYQQTPGQGLQFLFEYFSETQRNKGNFPGRFSGRQFSNSRSEMNVSTLELGDSALYLCASSLVPTEGETQYFGPGTRLLVL.

The genes are TRBV30 and TRBJ2-7; 9 bases agree with TRBD1. The CDR3 loop spans 15 amino acids. V gave up 0 bases and J gave up 5 bases; unmatched junction bases: 8. Per germline, CDR1 GTSNPN and CDR2 SVGIG (reference sequence). The CDR3 is CAWSVGDRVGNEQYF. The DNA of the CDR3 is TGTGCCTGGAGTGTAGGGGACAGGGTGGGGAACGAGCAGTACTTC.

This clone came up once. The chain recombines TRBV28 with TRBJ1-4; the D is unclear. V lost 3 bases to trimming and J lost 0 bases, with 5 bases between them. The CDR3 consists of 14 residues. The V gene's germline CDR1 is MDHEN and CDR2 SYDVKM. The CDR3 region has the DNA TGTGCCAGCAGTTTGACAACAACTAATGAAAAACTGTTTTTT. Protein product: CASSLTTTNEKLFF.

The chain is built from TRBV2 and TRBJ2-3; TRBD2 agrees at 11 bases. The CDR3 is made up of 16 amino acids. Per the germline V gene, CDR1 is SNHLY and CDR2 is FYNNEI. Trimming cost V 2 bases and J 7 bases; bases outside gene matches: 8. The chain's CDR3 is CASSELGLAGGYTQYF. The CDR3 DNA follows: TGTGCCAGCAGTGAATTAGGCCTAGCGGGAGGTTATACGCAGTATTTT.

The chain joins TRBV28 to TRBJ2-2; the match to TRBD1 covers 11 bases. This CDR3 is built from 19 residues. With V trimmed by 4 bases and J by 2 bases, 12 bases remained unmatched. Germline values: CDR1 MDHEN, CDR2 SYDVKM. The CDR3 nucleotides read TGTGCCAGCAGTTCCTCCGGGACAGGGGGTCGGAGAAACACCGGGGAGCTGTTTTTT. Amino acids: CASSSSGTGGRRNTGELFF.